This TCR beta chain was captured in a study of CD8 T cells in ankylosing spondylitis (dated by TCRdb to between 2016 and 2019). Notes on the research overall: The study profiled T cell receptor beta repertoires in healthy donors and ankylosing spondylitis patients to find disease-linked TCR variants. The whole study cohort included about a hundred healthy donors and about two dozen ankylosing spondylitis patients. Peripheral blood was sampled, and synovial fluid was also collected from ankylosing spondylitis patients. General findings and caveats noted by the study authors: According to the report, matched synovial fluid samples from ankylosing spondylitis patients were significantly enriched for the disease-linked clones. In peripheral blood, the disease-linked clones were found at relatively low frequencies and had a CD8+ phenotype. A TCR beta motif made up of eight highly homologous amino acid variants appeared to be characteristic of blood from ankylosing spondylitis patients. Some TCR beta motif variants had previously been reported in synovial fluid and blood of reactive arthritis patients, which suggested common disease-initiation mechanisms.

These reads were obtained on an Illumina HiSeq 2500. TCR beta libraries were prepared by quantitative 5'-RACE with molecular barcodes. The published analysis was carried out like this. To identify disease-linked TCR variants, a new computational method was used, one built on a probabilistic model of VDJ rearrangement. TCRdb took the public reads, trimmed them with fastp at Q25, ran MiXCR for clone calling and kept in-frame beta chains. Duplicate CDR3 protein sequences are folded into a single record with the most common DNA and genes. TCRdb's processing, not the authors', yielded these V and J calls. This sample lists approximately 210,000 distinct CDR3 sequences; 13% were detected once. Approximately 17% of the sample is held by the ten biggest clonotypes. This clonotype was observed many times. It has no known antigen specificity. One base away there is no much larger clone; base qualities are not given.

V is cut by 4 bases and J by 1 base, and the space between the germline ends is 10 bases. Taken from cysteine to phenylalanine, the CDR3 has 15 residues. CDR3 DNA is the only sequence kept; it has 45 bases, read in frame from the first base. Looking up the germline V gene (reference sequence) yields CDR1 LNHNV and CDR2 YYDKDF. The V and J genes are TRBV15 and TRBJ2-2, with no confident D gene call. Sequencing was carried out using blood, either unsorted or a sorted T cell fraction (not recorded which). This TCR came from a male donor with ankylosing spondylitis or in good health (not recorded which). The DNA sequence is TGTGCCACCAGCATGAGGCAGCAGAACACCGGGGAGCTGTTTTTT. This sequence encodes CATSMRQQNTGELFF.